This T cell receptor beta chain was recorded in a study of blood T cell repertoires in COVID-19. Background on the study: COVID-19 samples collected from the United States, Italy and Spain covered acute and convalescent phases. The cDNA or gDNA used as material had been derived from T cells, B-cell-depleted T cells, or PBMCs.

How the authors handled the data: Amplification from reference gene primers served as the basis for estimated nucleated cell counts. Sequenced by immunoSEQ multiplex PCR; TCRdb stores in-frame clones only, minus some. V, J and clone size are taken as reported in that table, and D and trimming were inferred from the DNA itself. The repertoire holds about 24,000 clones, with roughly 89% as singletons. Looked up from germline, CDR1 is KGHSH and CDR2 is LQKENI. The CDR3 covers 15 residues. Trimming removed 0 bases from V and 7 bases from J, with 13 bases in between. Material for sequencing was peripheral blood. V is TRBV18 and J is TRBJ1-3; weak D call: TRBD1 (5 bases). This clonotype was obtained from a woman older than 75 with active or convalescent COVID-19. The CDR3 here is CASSPPGGEANTIYF. The CDR3 DNA sequence: TGTGCCAGCTCACCACCGGGGGGGGAAGCGAACACCATATATTTT.